A selection of T cell receptor beta chains follows, all from one sample in a study of blood T cell repertoires in COVID-19. Measured with immunoSEQ multiplex PCR; TCRdb has only the in-frame clones, and not every one. This table holds tens of thousands of clones, roughly 82% found once. The sequenced sample consisted of peripheral blood. All receptors come from a middle-aged man with active or convalescent COVID-19. The CDR3 runs from the conserved cysteine through the conserved F or W. A D gene is named only where the DNA matches it firmly. Clone sizes are given selectively: once, few, many, or a class where the clone is expanded.

.,TRBV19,.,TRBJ1-6,CASSIQGGDSPLHF,TGTGCCAGTAGTATTCAGGGAGGGGATTCACCCCTCCACTTT
.,TRBV27,.,TRBJ1-4,CASSLSSQGSRLGEKLFF,TGTGCCAGCAGTTTATCTTCGCAGGGGTCCCGCCTCGGGGAAAAACTGTTTTTT
once,TRBV12-3/TRBV12-4,TRBD1,TRBJ1-5,CASSTGGAGPQHF,TGTGCCAGCAGCACAGGGGGCGCGGGGCCCCAGCATTTT
.,TRBV5-1,.,TRBJ1-4,CASSEAWTATNEKLFF,TGCGCCAGCAGCGAGGCTTGGACAGCAACTAATGAAAAACTGTTTTTT
.,TRBV6-5,.,TRBJ2-1,CASSFGGDYNEQFF,TGTGCCAGCAGTTTCGGGGGAGACTACAATGAGCAGTTCTTC
.,TRBV6-5,TRBD1,TRBJ2-2,CASRLGQYNTGELFF,TGTGCCAGCAGACTGGGACAGTACAACACCGGGGAGCTGTTTTTT
few,TRBV2,.,TRBJ1-2,CASTLNYGYTF,TGTGCCAGCACTCTAAACTATGGCTACACCTTC
.,TRBV5-5,TRBD2,TRBJ2-2,CASSLGVAGMAGELFF,TGTGCCAGCAGCTTGGGGGTAGCGGGTATGGCCGGGGAGCTGTTTTTT
.,TRBV3-1/TRBV3-2,TRBD2,TRBJ2-4,CASSQRLAGEKNIQYF,TGTGCCAGCAGCCAGAGACTAGCGGGGGAGAAAAACATTCAGTACTTC
.,TRBV6-5,.,TRBJ1-2,CASSYGGLEGYGYTF,TGTGCCAGCAGTTACGGGGGCCTTGAGGGGTATGGCTACACCTTC
.,TRBV3-1/TRBV3-2,TRBD2,TRBJ2-3,CASSHLAGTRSNTDTQYF,TGTGCCAGCAGCCATCTAGCGGGGACCCGATCTAACACAGATACGCAGTATTTT
.,TRBV7-2,.,TRBJ1-2,CASSLAGVTYGYTF,TGTGCCAGCAGCTTAGCAGGAGTAACCTATGGCTACACCTTC
.,TRBV10-3,TRBD2,TRBJ2-1,CAISESGTSGGASNEQFF,TGTGCCATCAGTGAGTCCGGGACTAGCGGGGGGGCGTCAAATGAGCAGTTCTTC
.,TRBV6-4,.,TRBJ2-3,CASSDHSTDTQYF,TGTGCCAGCAGTGACCACTCGACAGATACGCAGTATTTT
.,TRBV4-3,.,TRBJ1-4,CASSQDEGATNEKLFF,TGCGCCAGCAGCCAAGATGAAGGGGCAACTAATGAAAAACTGTTTTTT
.,TRBV5-1,.,TRBJ2-6,CASSSTGTSRGANVLTF,TGCGCCAGCAGCTCCACGGGGACATCTCGAGGGGCCAACGTCCTGACTTTC
few,TRBV5-6,TRBD2,TRBJ2-5,CASSFPGGETQYF,TGTGCCAGCAGCTTCCCGGGGGGGGAGACCCAGTACTTC
.,TRBV5-1,.,TRBJ1-5,CASRSAGAGAQPQHF,TGCGCCAGCAGATCGGCCGGGGCAGGGGCTCAGCCCCAGCATTTT
.,TRBV5-1,.,TRBJ1-1,CASSLGHSTEAFF,TGCGCCAGCAGCTTGGGGCACAGTACCGAAGCTTTCTTT
.,TRBV5-4,.,TRBJ1-5,CASSLDIDQPQHF,TGTGCCAGCAGCCTCGACATTGATCAGCCCCAGCATTTT
.,TRBV12-2,.,TRBJ1-5,CASRYSSPQHF,TGTGCAAGTCGCTATTCCTCGCCCCAGCATTTT
few,TRBV7-2,TRBD1,TRBJ2-7,CASSSGTGLLYEQYF,TGTGCCAGCAGCTCCGGGACAGGGCTCCTCTACGAGCAGTACTTC
.,TRBV28,TRBD1,TRBJ1-2,CASSISHAQGKTF,TGTGCCAGCAGTATCTCACACGCACAGGGGAAAACCTTC
once,TRBV7-6,.,TRBJ2-3,CASSPLFSDTQYF,TGTGCCAGCAGCCCCCTGTTCTCGGATACGCAGTATTTT
.,TRBV7-2,.,TRBJ1-5,CASSLAHNQPQHF,TGTGCCAGCAGCTTAGCACACAATCAGCCCCAGCATTTT
.,TRBV16,.,TRBJ1-4,CASSQSAGAANEKLFF,TGTGCCAGCAGCCAATCCGCGGGGGCAGCTAATGAAAAACTGTTTTTT
.,TRBV11-2,.,TRBJ1-1,CASSGVVATEAFF,TGTGCCAGCAGCGGAGTAGTAGCGACTGAAGCTTTCTTT
.,TRBV6-5,.,TRBJ2-3,CAFSPSGTDTQYF,TGTGCCTTCTCCCCGTCTGGCACAGATACGCAGTATTTT
.,TRBV11-2,.,TRBJ2-3,CASSLKENTDTQYF,TGTGCCAGCAGCTTAAAGGAGAACACAGATACGCAGTATTTT
.,TRBV7-2,TRBD1,TRBJ2-1,CASSRDRVDEQFF,TGTGCCAGCAGCCGGGACAGGGTCGATGAGCAGTTCTTC
.,TRBV5-1,TRBD2,TRBJ2-2,CASEAGAPGTGELFF,TGCGCCAGCGAAGCGGGGGCCCCAGGGACCGGGGAGCTGTTTTTT
.,TRBV25-1,.,TRBJ2-5,CASSGGTLQETQYF,TGTGCCAGCAGTGGGGGGACACTACAAGAGACCCAGTACTTC
.,TRBV11-2,TRBD1,TRBJ2-2,CASSLATGGAGGELFF,TGTGCCAGCAGCTTAGCCACAGGGGGCGCAGGCGGGGAGCTGTTTTTT
.,TRBV30,TRBD1,TRBJ2-1,CAWGGQGITSHEQFF,TGTGCCTGGGGGGGACAGGGAATTACGTCCCATGAGCAGTTCTTC
.,TRBV28,.,TRBJ1-1,CASSLSVRNTEAFF,TGTGCCAGCAGTTTATCGGTGAGGAACACTGAAGCTTTCTTT
.,TRBV10-3,TRBD1,TRBJ1-5,CATSTGAGNQPQHF,TGTGCCACGAGCACAGGGGCCGGCAATCAGCCCCAGCATTTT
.,TRBV4-3,TRBD1,TRBJ1-2,CASSLQGDTRHGYTF,TGCGCCAGCAGCCTACAGGGGGACACCCGTCATGGCTACACCTTC
.,TRBV28,TRBD1,TRBJ1-1,CASSLPQTGTTEAFF,TGTGCCAGCAGTTTACCCCAGACAGGGACCACTGAAGCTTTCTTT
.,TRBV12-3/TRBV12-4,TRBD1,TRBJ1-1,CASRRTGDSEAFF,TGTGCCAGCAGAAGGACAGGGGACTCTGAAGCTTTCTTT
.,TRBV3-1/TRBV3-2,TRBD1,TRBJ1-2,CASSRGQGAAYGYTF,TGTGCCAGCAGCCGAGGACAGGGGGCCGCCTATGGCTACACCTTC
.,TRBV15,TRBD1,TRBJ2-3,CATSRDWTGGSDTQYF,TGTGCCACCAGCAGAGATTGGACAGGGGGGTCGGATACGCAGTATTTT
once,TRBV11-2,TRBD1,TRBJ2-1,CASSSTDRATYNEQFF,TGTGCCAGCAGCTCCACCGACAGGGCGACATACAATGAGCAGTTCTTC
once,TRBV5-1,TRBD1,TRBJ2-5,CASTGQGGFQETQYF,TGCGCCAGCACCGGACAGGGTGGGTTTCAAGAGACCCAGTACTTC
.,TRBV30,TRBD1,TRBJ1-6,CAWSGDREGLGNSPLHF,TGTGCCTGGAGTGGGGACAGGGAGGGTTTGGGTAATTCACCCCTCCACTTT
.,TRBV20-1,TRBD1,TRBJ2-7,CSVGQGSEQYF,TGCAGTGTAGGACAGGGCTCCGAGCAGTACTTC
.,TRBV2,.,TRBJ2-1,CASSDSSYNEQFF,TGTGCCAGCAGTGATAGCAGCTACAATGAGCAGTTCTTC
.,TRBV10-2,TRBD1,TRBJ1-2,CASSGRGAFGYTF,TGCGCCAGCAGTGGCAGGGGGGCTTTCGGCTACACCTTC
.,TRBV7-2,.,TRBJ2-3,CASSLVFRSGTDTQYF,TGTGCCAGCAGCTTAGTCTTCCGATCAGGCACAGATACGCAGTATTTT
.,TRBV6-2/TRBV6-3,TRBD2,TRBJ2-5,CASSSGLAGGETQYF,TGTGCCAGCAGTTCCGGACTAGCGGGGGGGGAGACCCAGTACTTC
.,TRBV6-1,.,TRBJ2-3,CASSEAPGVIRVTQYF,TGTGCCAGCAGTGAAGCGCCGGGGGTCATTCGGGTTACGCAGTATTTT
.,TRBV11-2,.,TRBJ2-7,CASSPGVLSYEQYF,TGTGCCAGCAGCCCGGGGGTGCTCTCCTACGAGCAGTACTTC
.,TRBV6-6,TRBD1,TRBJ2-1,CASSRQGAGNEQFF,TGTGCCAGCAGCCGACAGGGGGCAGGGAATGAGCAGTTCTTC
few,TRBV10-1,TRBD1,TRBJ1-1,CASSRQGRTEAFF,TGCGCCAGCAGTCGACAGGGCCGCACTGAAGCTTTCTTT